These 31 T cell receptor beta chains share one sample of origin, sequenced in a study of shared clonotypes between healthy human individuals. Sequencing used immunoSEQ multiplex PCR; TCRdb keeps in-frame clones, though not all of them. The sample consists of roughly 450,000 clones, roughly 78% of them appearing once. Sequencing was done on a sample of PBMCs. These TCRs come from a woman in her 40s in good health. Some clones in this sample may be carry-over from other donors' samples.

The CDR3 sequence: CASSIKGSTDTQYF. CDR3 nucleotides: TGTGCCAGTAGTATTAAGGGTAGCACAGATACGCAGTATTTT. J is TRBJ2-3 and V is TRBV19, with no clear D. The germline V and J ends were trimmed by 3 bases and 0 bases, with 7 bases remaining between them. The CDR3 runs 14 residues. From germline, CDR1 is LNHDA and CDR2 SQIVND (reference sequence). The full variable domain, its missing parts supplied by reference TRBV19 and TRBJ2-3, is DGGITQSPKYLFRKEGQNVTLSCEQNLNHDAMYWYRQDPGQGLRLIYYSQIVNDFQKGDIAEGYSVSREKKESFPLTVTSAQKNPTAFYLCASSIKGSTDTQYFGPGTRLTVL.

A note on this clone: This may come from a read error, since a much larger clone is one base off. Other DNA sequences from this sample encode an identical CDR3 as well. The genes are TRBV30 and TRBJ2-6; perhaps TRBD2 as D (6 bases). CDR3 length: 15 amino acids. V lost 5 bases and J 2 bases, leaving 13 bases between the germline ends. Per germline, CDR1 GTSNPN and CDR2 SVGIG (reference sequence). CDR3: CAWGEVGAGANVLTF. CDR3 in DNA: TGTGCCTGGGGGGAGGTGGGGGCTGGGGCCAACGTCCTGACTTTC.

This clone showed up just a few times. V is TRBV6-1 and J is TRBJ1-3; D is possibly TRBD1 (6 bases). CDR1 MNHNS and CDR2 SASEGT come from the germline V gene. Trimming took off 1 base at V and 0 bases at J, with 10 bases between the two ends. CDR3 length: 16 residues. The CDR3 coding sequence is TGTGCCAGCAGTGAAGAGGCAGGGGCCTCTGGAAACACCATATATTTT. This gives the protein CASSEEAGASGNTIYF.

J is TRBJ2-5 and V is TRBV7-2, with 9 nucleotides matching TRBD2. Germline V lookup: CDR1 SGHTA, CDR2 FQGNSA. The CDR3 is made up of 16 amino acids. The junction had 8 bases not matched to a gene; V was cut back by 2 bases and J by 4 bases. Here the CDR3 DNA reads TGTGCCAGCAGCTTATTGGGACTAGCCTCCCCAGAGACCCAGTACTTC. It specifies CASSLLGLASPETQYF.

The chain couples TRBV7-8 to TRBJ2-1; TRBD2 agrees at 11 bases. The CDR3 is made up of 16 amino acids. The germline gives CDR1 SGHVS, CDR2 FQNEAQ. V dropped 5 bases and J dropped 3; count of bases not matched to a gene: 6. The CDR3 DNA follows: TGTGCCAGCAGCCCAGCCGGGACTAGCGGCTACAATGAGCAGTTCTTC. Translating it yields CASSPAGTSGYNEQFF.

The gene calls are TRBV18 and TRBJ1-4; 9 nucleotides match TRBD1. V lost 3 bases, J lost 8 bases, and 4 bases stayed unmatched. Germline loops: CDR1 KGHSH, CDR2 LQKENI. This CDR3 has 14 residues. The CDR3 DNA is TGTGCCAGCTCACCCGGGGGACAGGGCGAAAAACTGTTTTTT. Residues: CASSPGGQGEKLFF.

This rearrangement joins TRBV19 to TRBJ2-7, with TRBD2 identical over 8 bases. Germline loops: CDR1 LNHDA, CDR2 SQIVND (reference sequence). The junction had 12 bases not matched to a gene; V was cut back by 6 bases and J by 5 bases. This CDR3 has 15 residues. The CDR3 DNA reads as TGTGCCAGTAGCTCGGTGAGCGGGAGCGGCAACGAGCAGTACTTC. The encoded protein is CASSSVSGSGNEQYF.

Concerning this clone itself: Possible read error: a much larger clone is one base away. The chain links TRBV6-4 to TRBJ2-5; unclear D gene. The CDR3 is 13 residues long. The germline V gene encodes CDR1 MRHNA and CDR2 SNTAGT. Trimming cost V 2 bases and J 1 base, with 5 bases left between them. The DNA of the CDR3 is TGTGCCAGCAGTGACAGGGTCCAAGAGACCCAGTACTTC. This encodes CASSDRVQETQYF.

The V call is TRBV10-3, the J call TRBJ1-2; 9 nucleotides line up with TRBD1. The J segment lost 3 bases and the V segment lost 8 bases, leaving 4 bases of the junction unmatched. Germline V gives CDR1 ENHRY, CDR2 SYGVKD. CDR3 length: 13 amino acids. In nucleotides, the CDR3 is TGTGCCATCCAACAGGGGGCTGACTATGGCTACACCTTC. Protein: CAIQQGADYGYTF.

The chain couples TRBV6-1 to TRBJ1-2, with D perhaps matching TRBD1 (5 bases). Per the germline V gene, CDR1 is MNHNS and CDR2 is SASEGT. V shed 3 bases and J shed 10 bases, with 18 bases lying between them. The CDR3 covers 14 residues. This CDR3 is CASSETWQGSNYTF. The CDR3 DNA sequence: TGTGCCAGCAGTGAGACTTGGCAGGGTAGTAACTACACCTTC.

This sequence joins TRBV5-6 and TRBJ2-7, with D perhaps matching TRBD1 (5 bases). Germline loops: CDR1 SGHDT, CDR2 YYEEEE. This CDR3 is built from 16 residues. The V end lost 4 bases, the J end lost 2 bases, and 19 bases lay between the germline ends. CDR3: CASSPSSGILPYEQYF. In DNA form, the CDR3 reads TGTGCCAGCAGCCCAAGTTCAGGGATATTGCCCTACGAGCAGTACTTC.

Comments on this clone: Other nucleotide sequences from this sample produce the same CDR3. The chain has TRBV30 and TRBJ2-5; D is uncertain. Trimming cost V 0 bases and J 5 bases, with 4 bases left between them. The CDR3 runs to 11 residues. The V gene's germline CDR1 is GTSNPN and CDR2 SVGIG (reference sequence). The CDR3 here is CAWSVGETQYF. The CDR3 nucleotides read TGTGCCTGGAGTGTTGGGGAGACCCAGTACTTC.

As to this clone: One end of the junction fails to match germline, which may point to a read error. This chain uses TRBV5-1 with TRBJ1-2; TRBD1 aligns across 9 bases. This CDR3 contains 13 residues. CDR1 is SGHRS and CDR2 is YFSETQ in the germline V gene. The CDR3: CASSSGTGRRSLF. CDR3 DNA: TGCGCCAGCAGCTCAGGGACAGGGAGAAGGTCCCTCTTC.

The gene calls are TRBV5-8 and TRBJ1-1; TRBD1 agrees at 10 bases. The CDR3 covers 14 residues. The V gene's germline CDR1 is SGHTS and CDR2 YDEGEE. V lost 0 bases, J lost 6 bases, and 2 bases stayed unmatched. CDR3: CASSLDGTGAEAFF. The CDR3 region has the DNA TGTGCCAGCAGCTTGGACGGGACAGGGGCTGAAGCTTTCTTT.

This chain links TRBV5-1 with TRBJ2-7; TRBD2 agrees at 14 bases. The germline V gene encodes CDR1 SGHRS and CDR2 YFSETQ. The CDR3 sequence is 16 residues long. V shed 3 bases and J 4 bases; nucleotides not matched to a gene: 6. Here the CDR3 DNA reads TGCGCCAGCAGCTCAGGGACTAGCGGGAGTTTTTACGAGCAGTACTTC. This encodes CASSSGTSGSFYEQYF.

The rearrangement uses TRBV29-1 and TRBJ2-7, with D possibly being TRBD1 (5 bases). Trimming removed 4 bases from V and 3 bases from J, with 13 bases in between. Germline V gene data show CDR1 as SQVTM and CDR2 as ANQGSEA. The CDR3 length is 13 residues. DNA of the CDR3: TGCAGCGTTGGGACATCCGAACGCTACGAGCAGTACTTC. The encoded protein is CSVGTSERYEQYF.

The chain recombines TRBV5-4 with TRBJ2-5; 13 bases are a match to TRBD2. The germline V gene encodes CDR1 SGHNT and CDR2 YYREEE (reference sequence). CDR3 length: 18 residues. V was clipped by 5 bases and J by 6 bases; unmatched bases: 16. CDR3 protein: CASRDGLAGVGAGKTQYF. Written as DNA, the CDR3 is TGTGCCAGCAGAGACGGACTAGCGGGAGTGGGTGCGGGGAAGACCCAGTACTTC.

This clone appeared many times. The J gene is TRBJ2-2, the V gene TRBV15, with unresolved D. The CDR3 totals 14 residues. V shed 2 bases and J shed 7 bases, with 11 bases lying between them. CDR1 and CDR2 (germline): LNHNV, YYDKDF (reference sequence). Written as DNA, the CDR3 is TGTGCCACCAGCAGACCCGAAGAAGTCGGGGAGCTGTTTTTT. Translating gives CATSRPEEVGELFF.

This clone was observed a few times. The rearrangement joins TRBV19 to TRBJ1-5, with D hard to call. Trimming took 8 bases from V and 0 from J, leaving 14 bases between them. From germline, CDR1 is LNHDA and CDR2 SQIVND (reference sequence). The CDR3 extends over 15 amino acids. CDR3 amino acids: CASRRDVASNQPQHF. As DNA, the CDR3 is TGTGCCAGTCGACGAGACGTAGCTAGCAATCAGCCCCAGCATTTT.

The rearrangement uses TRBV29-1 and TRBJ1-4; D perhaps matches TRBD1 (5 bases). Between the trimmed V and J ends, which lost 7 bases and 0 bases, there was a span of 9 bases. The CDR3 sequence is 13 residues long. Per the germline V gene, CDR1 is SQVTM and CDR2 is ANQGSEA. CDR3 in DNA: TGCAGCGGAGGGGCATCAACTAATGAAAAACTGTTTTTT. It encodes CSGGASTNEKLFF.

The J gene is TRBJ1-2, the V gene TRBV10-2; weak D call: TRBD1 (5 bases). The length of the CDR3 is 10 residues. Germline V CDR1 and CDR2: WSHSY, SAAADI. V shed 8 bases and J shed 9 bases, with 10 bases lying between them. The CDR3 loop reads CASGTLSYTF. Written as DNA, the CDR3 is TGCGCCAGCGGGACCCTCAGCTACACCTTC.

The chain uses TRBV6-5 and TRBJ2-7; 9 positions match TRBD1. CDR3 size: 12 residues. V gave up 6 bases and J gave up 12 bases; unmatched junction bases: 9. Germline lookup yields CDR1 MNHEY and CDR2 SVGAGI. Written as DNA, the CDR3 is TGTGCCAGCAGGGACTACCGGGACAGGGTGTACTTC. Translating gives CASRDYRDRVYF.

The genes are TRBV7-6 and TRBJ2-1, with 11 bases aligning to TRBD1. This CDR3 region has 14 residues. The germline CDR1 and CDR2 sequences are SGHVS and FNYEAQ. V shed 4 bases and J 6 bases; nucleotides not matched to a gene: 2. The CDR3 coding sequence is TGTGCCAGCAGCTCCGGGACAGGGGGCAATGAGCAGTTCTTC. The encoded protein is CASSSGTGGNEQFF.

This clone came up once. The V call is TRBV5-1, the J call TRBJ1-2, with D possibly being TRBD1 (6 bases). The V end was cut by 7 bases, the J end by 5 bases, with 18 bases between. The germline gives CDR1 SGHRS, CDR2 YFSETQ. CDR3 size: 14 residues. CDR3 sequence reads: CASSPPDSVYGYTF. DNA of the CDR3: TGCGCCAGCTCCCCCCCGGACAGTGTATATGGCTACACCTTC.

V usage is TRBV10-3 and J usage is TRBJ2-3; TRBD2 matches at 10 bases. The CDR3 spans 16 residues. The V gene's germline CDR1 is ENHRY and CDR2 SYGVKD. V lost 0 bases and J lost 2; bases outside the gene matches: 2. The CDR3 DNA reads as TGTGCCATCAGTGAGTCAACTAGCGGGGCCACAGATACGCAGTATTTT. Translation gives CAISESTSGATDTQYF.

This clone was seen more than once but under ten times. The CDR3 DNA reads as TGTGCCAGCAGGCAGACTAGGTTAGGTGCAGATACGCAGTATTTT. Its protein is CASRQTRLGADTQYF. The rearrangement uses TRBV6-6 and TRBJ2-3, with TRBD2 as a possible D gene (6 bases). The V and J ends lost 6 bases and 4 bases respectively, with 17 bases between them. The CDR3 sequence is 15 residues long. Per germline, CDR1 MNHNY and CDR2 SVGAGI (reference sequence).

CDR3 in DNA: TGTGCCGTAGGACCGGGACAGAATCAGCCCCAGCATTTT. Translating it yields CAVGPGQNQPQHF. V gene TRBV19 combines with J gene TRBJ1-5, with TRBD1 matching 7 bases. The CDR3 is 13 residues long. Germline lookup yields CDR1 LNHDA and CDR2 SQIVND (reference sequence). J lost 4 bases, V lost 11 bases, and 8 bases had no gene match.

The rearrangement joins TRBV27 to TRBJ2-7; 12 positions match TRBD2. V shed 5 bases and J 1 base; nucleotides not matched to a gene: 12. There are 18 residues in the CDR3. Germline V gives CDR1 MNHEY, CDR2 SMNVEV (reference sequence). The CDR3 DNA follows: TGTGCCAGCAGTGTAAGACGGACTAGCGGGGCAAATTCCTACGAGCAGTACTTC. This translates into CASSVRRTSGANSYEQYF.

This chain joins TRBV7-2 and TRBJ2-7; 10 bases fit TRBD1. Germline-derived CDR1 and CDR2 are SGHTA and FQGNSA. V shed 8 bases, J shed 5 bases, and the junction held 15 bases outside the gene matches. The CDR3 spans 16 residues. DNA for the CDR3: TGTGCCAGCGCCAAGAATCTGGGACAGGGGTTTAACGAGCAGTACTTC. It codes for CASAKNLGQGFNEQYF.

The chain has TRBV28 and TRBJ2-5; TRBD2 aligns across 9 bases. The length of the CDR3 is 13 residues. CDR1 and CDR2 from the germline V gene are MDHEN and SYDVKM. V was clipped by 7 bases and J by 4 bases; unmatched bases: 4. The CDR3 region is CASTLLAGETQYF. The CDR3 DNA reads as TGTGCCAGCACCCTACTAGCGGGAGAGACCCAGTACTTC.

Worth noting for this clone: A far larger clone is one base from this, pointing to a likely read error. Other DNA sequences from this sample encode an identical CDR3 as well. The chain joins TRBV6-4 to TRBJ2-2, with no clear D. The CDR3 has 15 amino acids. Germline assignment: CDR1 MRHNA and CDR2 SNTAGT. The CDR3 bases are TGTGCTAGCAGTGACTCTGGGGAGAACACCGGGGAGCTGTTTTTT. Amino acids: CASSDSGENTGELFF.